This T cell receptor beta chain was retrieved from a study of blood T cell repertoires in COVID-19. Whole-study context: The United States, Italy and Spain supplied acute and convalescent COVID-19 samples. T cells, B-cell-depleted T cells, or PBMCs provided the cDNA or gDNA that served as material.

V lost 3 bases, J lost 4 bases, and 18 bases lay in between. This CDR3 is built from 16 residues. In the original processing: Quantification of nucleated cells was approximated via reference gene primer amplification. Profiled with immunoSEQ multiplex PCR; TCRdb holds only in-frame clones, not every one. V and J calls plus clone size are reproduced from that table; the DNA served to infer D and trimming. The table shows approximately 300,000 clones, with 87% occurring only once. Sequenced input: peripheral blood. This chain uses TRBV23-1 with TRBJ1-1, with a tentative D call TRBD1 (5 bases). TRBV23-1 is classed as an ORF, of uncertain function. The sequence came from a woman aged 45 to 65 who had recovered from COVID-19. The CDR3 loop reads CASSQRGRRGGTEAFF. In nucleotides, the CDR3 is TGCGCCAGCAGTCAGAGGGGTCGGAGGGGAGGCACTGAAGCTTTCTTT.